This T cell receptor (beta chain) was identified in a study of T cells after yellow fever vaccination. One entry per CDR3 protein results from TCRdb running MiXCR on the 5' RACE reads. The table has approximately 610,000 distinct CDR3 sequences, 17% seen once. The table lists this clonotype with a few counts. Its antigen is still unknown. Overall study findings and caveats: Sorted repertoires could include abundant contaminating clonotypes from bulk cells. Overlap between CD4 and CD8 compartments was detected for a small share of clonotypes. Once the booster was given, most primary-vaccination clones reappeared, at approximately 97% for CD4 and roughly 90% for CD8.

The CDR3 totals 15 residues. Trimming cost V 6 bases and J 1 base, with 15 bases left between them. This TCR derives from a man between 18 and 35 years old who received the YFV17D yellow fever vaccine. V usage is TRBV12-3 or TRBV12-4 and J usage is TRBJ1-1, with D possibly matching TRBD1 (5 bases). The specimen was PBMCs, collected 4 to 6 days after the first yellow fever vaccination. CDR3 coding DNA: TGTGCCAGCAGCTCGTCCGGACAAGGGAACACTGAAGCTTTCTTT. This translates into CASSSSGQGNTEAFF.